This T cell receptor beta chain is drawn from a study of early T cells in non-severe SARS-CoV-2 infection. At least ten counts were recorded for this clonotype. In TCRdb, the 5' RACE reads were re-called with MiXCR into one record per CDR3 protein. The sample lists about 58,000 distinct CDR3 sequences, 9.5% to 15% occurring once. Germline-derived CDR1 and CDR2 are SGHRS and YFSETQ. The germline V and J ends were trimmed by 0 bases and 12 bases, with 22 bases remaining between them. There are 17 residues in the CDR3. Source material: whole blood. The chain has TRBV5-1 and TRBJ2-6; D not resolved. This TCR was recovered from an adult who was a healthcare worker with PCR-confirmed SARS-CoV-2 infection or an uninfected control (not recorded which). CDR3 DNA sequence: TGCGCCAGCAGCTTGGCCAATGACGGGCCCTTCCCCCCCGTCCTGACTTTC. It translates to CASSLANDGPFPPVLTF.